This TCR beta chain is drawn from a study of blood T cell repertoires in COVID-19 (dated by TCRdb to the early 2020s). About the full investigation: Collaborator samples came from the United States, Italy and Spain and covered acute and convalescent phases of COVID-19. Deeply sampled blood TCRbeta repertoires from subjects exposed to, actively infected with, or recovered from COVID-19 were included in the dataset. The material from the prospective study consisted of cDNA or gDNA derived from T cells, B-cell-depleted T cells, or PBMCs. A freely available public database, intended as a resource for researchers studying the immune response to SARS-CoV-2, is where the repertoires were released. The samples were drawn from two sources: the first 160 participants of the ongoing ImmuneRACE study, and 1,000 to 1,500 subjects contributed by 6 global collaborators. Nearly every sample came with metadata listing a de-identified subject ID, COVID-19 status, age in years and sex. Where available, HLA class I and class II types were taken from metadata supplied by the sample provider and were not determined by assay-based typing. Study-wide conclusions, independent of this receptor: The quantity of clinical and demographic metadata differed by source and by participant and was supplied without curation.

TCRbeta CDR3 regions were amplified from genomic DNA by means of the immunoSEQ Assay, a bias-controlled multiplex PCR. The paper's processing steps were these. The number of nucleated cells in each sample was estimated by amplification of reference gene primers within the assay. To quantify the absolute abundance of each unique TCRbeta CDR3 rearrangement, sequence reads were collapsed and filtered. For each sample, productive Simpson clonality was calculated as the square root of Simpson's diversity index across productive rearrangements. TCRdb re-hosts the immuneACCESS table, in-frame sequences only. Its copies lack some clones; in the studies checked, an unresolved V gene accounts for under half of them, and the cause for the rest is not known. V, J and clone size are those of that table, while D and trimming were read from the DNA. In all, the sample holds about 170,000 clones, and around four fifths of those were seen once. The top ten clones comprise over 20% of the sample.

This clone appeared many times. What this receptor recognizes is not known. The record has no base qualities; no much larger clone is one base away. Germline trimming amounts to 5 bases on V and 1 base on J, with 13 as the count of junction bases outside the gene matches. CDR1 SGHNT and CDR2 YYREEE were looked up in the germline V gene (reference sequence). The CDR3 contains 17 residues, cysteine and phenylalanine counted. The CDR3 DNA has 51 bases and is translated from base 1. The collaborating institutions used their own protocols to collect whole blood in K2EDTA tubes. For TCRbeta analysis, collaborators shipped samples as frozen whole blood, isolated PBMCs, or DNA extracted from either of those sample types.

This TCR was sampled from a woman of 80 years or more with acute or convalescent COVID-19. Material for sequencing was peripheral blood. The receptor chain draws on TRBV5-4 and TRBJ2-3; TRBD1 fits 7 bases in the junction. The CDR3 protein sequence reads: CASRPEQGEYRTDTQYF. The DNA sequence reads TGTGCCAGCAGGCCTGAGCAGGGGGAGTATCGCACAGATACGCAGTATTTT.